Sequencing of this T cell receptor (beta chain) was carried out in a study of human T cells and chemical hapten exposure. Overall study: TCR yields differed between samples (mainly from small differences in pooled library volume).

Germline CDR1 and CDR2: DFQATT and SNEGSKA (reference sequence). The CDR3 totals 13 residues. The germline V and J ends were trimmed by 6 bases and 4 bases, with 12 bases remaining between them. Time point given: patch test 1, 2 weeks after DPC sensitization. Regarding treatment: therapeutic diphenylcyclopropenone sensitization with weekly scalp DPC. For the library, individual cDNA molecules each received unique molecular identifiers. TCRdb re-called the RACE reads through MiXCR, storing one row per CDR3 protein. The sample has 120,000 or so distinct CDR3 sequences, roughly 15% seen once. The source was whole blood, collected in connection with sensitization to the hapten diphenylcyclopropenone (DPC). The chain is built from TRBV20-1 and TRBJ2-2; D is uncertain. The source of this sequence is a man between 18 and 29 years old with alopecia areata. Some clones in this sample may be carry-over from other donors' samples. In DNA, the CDR3 is TGCAGTGCCAGAACCGTTAGCACCGGGGAGCTGTTTTTT. This translates into CSARTVSTGELFF.